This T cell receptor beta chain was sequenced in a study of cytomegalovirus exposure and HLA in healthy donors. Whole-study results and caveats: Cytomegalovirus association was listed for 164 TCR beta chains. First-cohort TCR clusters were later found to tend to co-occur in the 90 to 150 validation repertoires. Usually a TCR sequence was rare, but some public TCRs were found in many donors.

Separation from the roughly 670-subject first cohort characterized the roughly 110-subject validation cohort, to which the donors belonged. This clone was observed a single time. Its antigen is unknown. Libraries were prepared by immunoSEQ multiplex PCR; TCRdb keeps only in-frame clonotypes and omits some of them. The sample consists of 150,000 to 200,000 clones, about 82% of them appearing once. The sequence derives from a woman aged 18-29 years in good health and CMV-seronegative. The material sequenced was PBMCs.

DNA of the CDR3: TGTGCCAGCAGCTTAGGGGAACTAGCGGGCACAGATACGCAGTATTTT. This codes for CASSLGELAGTDTQYF. This chain connects TRBV7-9 to TRBJ2-3; 8 nucleotides match TRBD2. CDR1 is SEHNR, CDR2 FQNEAQ, per germline (reference sequence). V lost 1 base to trimming and J lost 1 base; unmatched junction nucleotides: 4. CDR3 length: 16 amino acids.